This T cell receptor beta chain was recorded in a study of regulatory T cells in long-lasting Graves disease. Germline values: CDR1 MDHEN, CDR2 SYDVKM. There are 13 residues in the CDR3. Trimming left V 5 bases short and J 6 bases short, with 11 bases between. Stated time point: newly diagnosed GD, antithyroid drugs for less than 3 months. The TCR library was prepared using RNA isolated from PBMCs. Arm-PCR of CDR3 regions and iRepertoire HTBI primers were used to build TCR beta libraries. TCRdb re-called the multiplex PCR reads with MiXCR, one entry per CDR3 protein. This table holds roughly 430,000 distinct CDR3 sequences, around 17% found once. These data also featured in a second study, about T cells in Graves' hyperthyroidism and ophthalmopathy. That publication notes: Hyperthyroidism was newly diagnosed in patients aged 18 to 65 (duration under 2 months).

The sequencing used peripheral blood mononuclear cells (PBMCs), collected at new diagnosis, from a patient treated with antithyroid drugs. This receptor was obtained from a woman in her thirties with Graves disease. The chain has TRBV28 and TRBJ2-1; D may be TRBD2 (5 bases). CDR3 sequence reads: CASSPGILNEQFF. CDR3 in DNA: TGTGCCAGCAGTCCCGGGATCCTCAATGAGCAGTTCTTC. The variable domain in full, completed from reference TRBV28 and TRBJ2-1, reads DVKVTQSSRYLVKRTGEKVFLECVQDMDHENMFWYRQDPGLGLRLIYFSYDVKMKEKGDIPEGYSVSREKKERFSLILESASTNQTSMYLCASSPGILNEQFFGPGTRLTVL.